The rows below give T cell receptor beta chains drawn from one sample of a study of beta chain features in type 1 diabetes. Libraries were prepared by immunoSEQ multiplex PCR; TCRdb keeps only in-frame clonotypes and omits some of them. The repertoire includes about 280,000 clones, over 12% of them detected once, and 0.015% to 0.017% sits in the top ten. The sample comprised naive CD4+ T cells from blood. All receptors derive from a man aged 18-30 years with type 1 diabetes. CDR3s include the opening cysteine and the closing phenylalanine or tryptophan. D genes are given only for firm matches. Clone size appears in some rows only: once, few, many, or a class for an expanded clone.

clone size	D gene	J gene	V gene	CDR3 DNA	CDR3 protein
few	TRBD1	TRBJ2-7	TRBV28	TGTGCCAGCAGCCCCGGGGCAGGGGGCACCCCCTACGAGCAGTACTTC	CASSPGAGGTPYEQYF
few	.	TRBJ2-4	TRBV6-4	TGTGCCAGCAGTGACTCGGCCACCGAGACACTAGCCAAAAACATTCAGTACTTC	CASSDSATETLAKNIQYF
few	TRBD1	TRBJ1-2	TRBV18	TGTGCCAGCTCACCGCCGGGACAGGTTACGTATGGCTACACCTTC	CASSPPGQVTYGYTF
few	.	TRBJ2-5	TRBV9	TGTGCCAGCAGCGGGGGGAGGGAGACCCAGTACTTC	CASSGGRETQYF
few	.	TRBJ1-4	TRBV5-8	TGTGCCAGCAGCTTTAGATCAACTAATGAAAAACTGTTTTTT	CASSFRSTNEKLFF
few	.	TRBJ1-2	TRBV15	TGTGCCACCAGCAGAGGCAGATTAGCGGGCTACACCTTC	CATSRGRLAGYTF
few	.	TRBJ1-1	TRBV5-1	TGCGCCAGCAACCGTGAGATCGGGGGGCGATTTGACACTGAAGCTTTCTTT	CASNREIGGRFDTEAFF
.	.	TRBJ2-3	TRBV2	TGTGCCAGCAGTCTCGAGTCGGATACGCAGTATTTT	CASSLESDTQYF
.	TRBD1	TRBJ1-6	TRBV6-6	TGTGCCAGCAGTTCGGGACAGGGAGGTTCACCCCTCCACTTT	CASSSGQGGSPLHF
once	TRBD2	TRBJ2-1	TRBV28	TGTGCCAGCAGCCCGGGCGGGGGGTCCGGCAATGAGCAGTTCTTC	CASSPGGGSGNEQFF
.	.	TRBJ2-3	TRBV6-6	TGTGCCAGCAGTTACGCGGAGAGGGGAGGAGATACGCAGTATTTT	CASSYAERGGDTQYF